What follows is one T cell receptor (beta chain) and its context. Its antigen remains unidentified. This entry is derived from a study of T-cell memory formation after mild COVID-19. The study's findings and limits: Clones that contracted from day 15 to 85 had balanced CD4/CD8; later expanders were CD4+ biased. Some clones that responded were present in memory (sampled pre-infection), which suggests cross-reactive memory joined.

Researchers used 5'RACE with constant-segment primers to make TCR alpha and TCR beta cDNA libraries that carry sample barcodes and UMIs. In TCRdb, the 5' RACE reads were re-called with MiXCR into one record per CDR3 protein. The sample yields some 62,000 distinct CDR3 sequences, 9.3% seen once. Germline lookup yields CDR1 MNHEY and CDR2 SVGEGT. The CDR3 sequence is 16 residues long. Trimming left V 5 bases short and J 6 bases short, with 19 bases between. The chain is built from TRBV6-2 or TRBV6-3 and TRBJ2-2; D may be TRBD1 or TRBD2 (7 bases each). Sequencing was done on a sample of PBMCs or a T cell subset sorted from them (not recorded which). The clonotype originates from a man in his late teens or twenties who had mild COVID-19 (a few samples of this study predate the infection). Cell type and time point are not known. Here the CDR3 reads CASSPPGRGLSGELFF. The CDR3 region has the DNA TGTGCCAGCAGTCCCCCGGGGAGGGGGCTCTCCGGGGAGCTGTTTTTT.